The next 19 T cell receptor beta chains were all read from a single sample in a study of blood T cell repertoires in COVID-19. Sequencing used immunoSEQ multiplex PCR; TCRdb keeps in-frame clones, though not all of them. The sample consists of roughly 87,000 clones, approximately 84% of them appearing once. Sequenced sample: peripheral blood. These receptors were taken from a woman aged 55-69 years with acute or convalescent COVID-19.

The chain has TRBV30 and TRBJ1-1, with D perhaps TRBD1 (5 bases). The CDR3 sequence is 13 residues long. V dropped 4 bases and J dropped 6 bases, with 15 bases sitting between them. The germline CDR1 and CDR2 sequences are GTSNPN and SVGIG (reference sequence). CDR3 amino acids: CAWMGGFGSEAFF. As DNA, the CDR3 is TGTGCCTGGATGGGGGGATTTGGGTCTGAAGCTTTCTTT.

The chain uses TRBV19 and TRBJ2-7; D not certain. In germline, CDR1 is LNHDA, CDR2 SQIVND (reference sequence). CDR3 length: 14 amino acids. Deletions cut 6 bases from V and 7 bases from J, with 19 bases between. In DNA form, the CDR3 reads TGTGCCAGTAGCCCCGAGCCTACTCTTATGGAGCAGTACTTC. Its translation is CASSPEPTLMEQYF.

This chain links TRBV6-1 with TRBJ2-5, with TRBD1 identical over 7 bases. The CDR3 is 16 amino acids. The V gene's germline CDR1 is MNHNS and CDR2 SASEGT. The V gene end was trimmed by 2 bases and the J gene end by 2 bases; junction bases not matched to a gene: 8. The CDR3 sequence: CASSESTGRPQETQYF. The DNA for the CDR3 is TGTGCCAGCAGTGAATCGACAGGGAGACCGCAAGAGACCCAGTACTTC.

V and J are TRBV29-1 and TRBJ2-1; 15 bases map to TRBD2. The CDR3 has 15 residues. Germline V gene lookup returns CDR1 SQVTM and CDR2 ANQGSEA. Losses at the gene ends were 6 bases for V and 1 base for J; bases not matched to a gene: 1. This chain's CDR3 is CSVGTSGGSYNEQFF. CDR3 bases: TGCAGCGTGGGGACTAGCGGGGGGTCCTACAATGAGCAGTTCTTC.

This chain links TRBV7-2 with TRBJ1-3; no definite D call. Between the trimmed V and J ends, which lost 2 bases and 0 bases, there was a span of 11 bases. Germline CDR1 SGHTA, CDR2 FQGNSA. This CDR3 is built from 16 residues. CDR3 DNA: TGTGCCAGCAGCTTACCGGGAGTGGGCTCTGGAAACACCATATATTTT. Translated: CASSLPGVGSGNTIYF.

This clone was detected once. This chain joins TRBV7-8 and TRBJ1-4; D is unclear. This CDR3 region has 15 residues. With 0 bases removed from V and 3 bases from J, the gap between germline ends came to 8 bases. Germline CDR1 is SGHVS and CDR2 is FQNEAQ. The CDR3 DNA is TGTGCCAGCAGCTTAGCCAGGAATTCTAATGAAAAACTGTTTTTT. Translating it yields CASSLARNSNEKLFF.

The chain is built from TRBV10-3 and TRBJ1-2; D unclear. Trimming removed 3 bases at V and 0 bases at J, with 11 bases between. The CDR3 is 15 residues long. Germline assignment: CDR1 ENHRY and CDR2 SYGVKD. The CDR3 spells CAISDTQPSNYGYTF. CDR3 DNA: TGTGCCATCAGTGACACTCAACCTTCTAACTATGGCTACACCTTC.

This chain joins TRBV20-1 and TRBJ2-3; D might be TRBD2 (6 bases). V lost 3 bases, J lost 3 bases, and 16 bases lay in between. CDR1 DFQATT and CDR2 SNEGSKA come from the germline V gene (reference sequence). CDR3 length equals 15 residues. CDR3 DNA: TGCAGTGCTAGTTTCCCGTGGGGGGTAACAGATACGCAGTATTTT. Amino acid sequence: CSASFPWGVTDTQYF.

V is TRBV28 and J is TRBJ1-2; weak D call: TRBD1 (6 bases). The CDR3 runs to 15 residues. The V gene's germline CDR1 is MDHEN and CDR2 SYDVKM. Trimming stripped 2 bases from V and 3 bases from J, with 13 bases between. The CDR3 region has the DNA TGTGCCAGCAGTTTAGGGGGGGCAGGGTACTATGGCTACACCTTC. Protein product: CASSLGGAGYYGYTF.

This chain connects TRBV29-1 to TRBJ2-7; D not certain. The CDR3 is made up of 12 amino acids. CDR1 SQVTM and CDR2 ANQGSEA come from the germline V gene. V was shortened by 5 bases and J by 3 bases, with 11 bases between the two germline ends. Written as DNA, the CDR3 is TGCAGCGTTACGCAGTATGGCTACGAGCAGTACTTC. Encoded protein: CSVTQYGYEQYF.

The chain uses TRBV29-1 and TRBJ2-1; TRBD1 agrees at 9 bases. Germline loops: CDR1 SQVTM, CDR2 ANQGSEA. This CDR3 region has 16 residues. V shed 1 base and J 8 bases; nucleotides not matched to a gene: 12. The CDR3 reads CSVEASGTGNPDEQFF. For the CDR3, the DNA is TGCAGCGTTGAAGCCTCCGGGACAGGGAATCCTGATGAGCAGTTCTTC.

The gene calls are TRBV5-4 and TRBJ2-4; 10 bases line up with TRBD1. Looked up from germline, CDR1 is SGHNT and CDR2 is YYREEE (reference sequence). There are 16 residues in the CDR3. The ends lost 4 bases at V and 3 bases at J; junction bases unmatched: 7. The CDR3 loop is CASSGGTGVVKNIQYF. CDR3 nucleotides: TGTGCCAGCAGCGGGGGGACAGGGGTTGTCAAAAACATTCAGTACTTC.

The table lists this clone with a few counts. CDR3 sequence (DNA): TGTGCCAGCAGCCGGACAGGGAGATCCTACGAGCAGTACTTC. Residues: CASSRTGRSYEQYF. The chain links TRBV5-8 to TRBJ2-7; TRBD1 agrees at 8 bases. The CDR3 contains 14 residues. In germline, CDR1 is SGHTS, CDR2 YDEGEE. V lost 4 bases to trimming and J lost 1 base; unmatched junction nucleotides: 4.

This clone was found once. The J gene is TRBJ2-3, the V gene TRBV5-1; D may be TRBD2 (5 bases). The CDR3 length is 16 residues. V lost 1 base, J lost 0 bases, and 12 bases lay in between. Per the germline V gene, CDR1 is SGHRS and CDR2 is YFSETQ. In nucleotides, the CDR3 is TGCGCCAGCAGCTTGATGCCGGGGTCTAGCACAGATACGCAGTATTTT. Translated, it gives CASSLMPGSSTDTQYF.

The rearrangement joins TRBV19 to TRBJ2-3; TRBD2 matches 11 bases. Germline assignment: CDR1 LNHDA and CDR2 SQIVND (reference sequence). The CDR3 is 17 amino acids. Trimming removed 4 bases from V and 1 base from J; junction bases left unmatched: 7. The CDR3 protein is CASSKTSGVLGTDTQYF. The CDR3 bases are TGTGCCAGTAGTAAGACTAGCGGGGTTCTCGGCACAGATACGCAGTATTTT.

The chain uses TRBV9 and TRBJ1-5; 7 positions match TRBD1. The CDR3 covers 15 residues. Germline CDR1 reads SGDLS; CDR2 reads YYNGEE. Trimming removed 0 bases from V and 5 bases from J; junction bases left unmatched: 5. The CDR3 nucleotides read TGTGCCAGCAGCGTAGCTCCAGACAGGGATCAGCCCCAGCATTTT. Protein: CASSVAPDRDQPQHF.

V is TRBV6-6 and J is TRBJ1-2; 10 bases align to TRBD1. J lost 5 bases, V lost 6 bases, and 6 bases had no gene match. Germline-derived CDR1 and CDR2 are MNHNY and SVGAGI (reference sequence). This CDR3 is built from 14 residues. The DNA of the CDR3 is TGTGCCAGCAGGACAGGGGGCAGGACTTATGGCTACACCTTC. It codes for CASRTGGRTYGYTF.

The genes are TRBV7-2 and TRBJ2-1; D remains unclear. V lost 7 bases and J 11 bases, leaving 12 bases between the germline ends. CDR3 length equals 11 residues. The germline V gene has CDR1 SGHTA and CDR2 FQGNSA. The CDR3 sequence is CASTSTIKQFF. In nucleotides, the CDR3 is TGTGCCAGCACCTCAACTATCAAGCAGTTCTTC.

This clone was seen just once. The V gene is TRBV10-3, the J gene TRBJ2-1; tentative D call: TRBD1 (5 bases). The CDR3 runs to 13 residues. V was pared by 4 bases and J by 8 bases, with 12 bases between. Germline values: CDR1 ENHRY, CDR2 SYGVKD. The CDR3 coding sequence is TGTGCCATCAGTGGAAGGACATGGGATGAGCAGTTCTTC. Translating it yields CAISGRTWDEQFF.